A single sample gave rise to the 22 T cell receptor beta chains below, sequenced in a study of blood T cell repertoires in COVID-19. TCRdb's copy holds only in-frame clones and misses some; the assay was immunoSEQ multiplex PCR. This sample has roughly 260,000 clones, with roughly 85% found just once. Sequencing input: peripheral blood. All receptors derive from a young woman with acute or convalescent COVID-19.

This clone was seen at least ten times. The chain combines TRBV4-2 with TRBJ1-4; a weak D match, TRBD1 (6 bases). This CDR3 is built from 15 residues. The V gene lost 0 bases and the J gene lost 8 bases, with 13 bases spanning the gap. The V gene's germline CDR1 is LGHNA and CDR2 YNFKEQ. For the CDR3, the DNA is TGTGCCAGCAGCCAAGAGGGCAGGGGAGGGGAAAAACTGTTTTTT. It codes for CASSQEGRGGEKLFF.

The CDR3 region has the DNA TGTGCCAGCAGCCAAGACTTGGGACAGGGCGGATATGGCTACACCTTC. This gives the protein CASSQDLGQGGYGYTF. The V call is TRBV14, the J call TRBJ1-2; 9 bases align to TRBD1. CDR3 length: 16 residues. Trimming removed 0 bases from V and 5 bases from J; junction bases left unmatched: 7. Germline V CDR1 and CDR2: SGHDN, FVKESK.

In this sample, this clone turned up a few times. In DNA, the CDR3 is TGTGCCAGCAGTTTATTGGTGACAGGCTTAGAGCCGCGGGCCTATGGCTACACCTTC. This sequence encodes CASSLLVTGLEPRAYGYTF. The rearrangement uses TRBV28 and TRBJ1-2, with a tentative D call TRBD1 (6 bases). From germline, CDR1 is MDHEN and CDR2 SYDVKM. CDR3 length equals 19 residues. Trimming removed 1 base from V and 4 bases from J, with 25 bases in between.

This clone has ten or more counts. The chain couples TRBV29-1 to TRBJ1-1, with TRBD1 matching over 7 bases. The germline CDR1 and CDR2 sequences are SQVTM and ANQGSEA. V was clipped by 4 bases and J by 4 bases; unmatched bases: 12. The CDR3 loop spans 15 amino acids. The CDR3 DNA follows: TGCAGCGTTGCGAGAGACAGGGTCGGAAGCACTGAAGCTTTCTTT. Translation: CSVARDRVGSTEAFF.

The CDR3, as DNA: TGCAGCGTTGAAGGACACGAAGGCACAGATACGCAGTATTTT. As protein: CSVEGHEGTDTQYF. The V and J genes are TRBV29-1 and TRBJ2-3; D is undetermined. The V and J ends lost 1 base and 1 base respectively, with 9 bases between them. CDR3 length: 14 residues. The germline V gene has CDR1 SQVTM and CDR2 ANQGSEA.

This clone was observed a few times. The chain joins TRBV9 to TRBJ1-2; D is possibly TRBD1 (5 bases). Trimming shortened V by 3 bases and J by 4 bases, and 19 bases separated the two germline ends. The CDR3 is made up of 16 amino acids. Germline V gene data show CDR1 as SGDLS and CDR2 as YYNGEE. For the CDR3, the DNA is TGTGCCAGCAGCGGCCCCGAGGTGGCGGGGCCCTATGGCTACACCTTC. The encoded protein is CASSGPEVAGPYGYTF.

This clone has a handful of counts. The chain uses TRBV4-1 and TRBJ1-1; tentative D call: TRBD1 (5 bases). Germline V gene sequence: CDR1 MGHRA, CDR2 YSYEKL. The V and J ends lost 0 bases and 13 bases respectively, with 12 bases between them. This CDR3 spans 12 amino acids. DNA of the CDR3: TGCGCCAGCAGCCAAGATGGAGGGGTAGGTTTCTTT. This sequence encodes CASSQDGGVGFF.

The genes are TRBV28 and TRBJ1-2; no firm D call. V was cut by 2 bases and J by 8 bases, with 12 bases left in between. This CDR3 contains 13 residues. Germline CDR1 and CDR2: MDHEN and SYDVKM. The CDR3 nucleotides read TGTGCCAGCAGTTTAAGGACGGCGGGGGGCTACACCTTC. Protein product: CASSLRTAGGYTF.

CDR3 nucleotide sequence: TGTGCCATCGGTAGGACAGGGGGCTCGGGCACTGAAGCTTTCTTT. Its protein is CAIGRTGGSGTEAFF. The rearrangement uses TRBV10-3 and TRBJ1-1; 11 bases are shared with TRBD1. Trimming at V came to 8 bases and at J to 4 bases, leaving 9 bases not matched to a gene. Germline V CDR1 and CDR2: ENHRY, SYGVKD. This CDR3 spans 15 amino acids.

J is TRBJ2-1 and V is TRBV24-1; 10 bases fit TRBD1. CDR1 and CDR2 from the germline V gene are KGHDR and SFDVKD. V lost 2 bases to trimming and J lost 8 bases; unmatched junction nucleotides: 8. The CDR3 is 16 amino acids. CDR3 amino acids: CATSDYGTGATDEQFF. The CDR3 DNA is TGTGCCACCAGTGATTATGGGACAGGGGCAACCGATGAGCAGTTCTTC.

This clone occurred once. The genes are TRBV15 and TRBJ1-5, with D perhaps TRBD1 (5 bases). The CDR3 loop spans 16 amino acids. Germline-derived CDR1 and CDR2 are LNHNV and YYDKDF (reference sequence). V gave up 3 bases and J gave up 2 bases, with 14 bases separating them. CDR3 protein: CATSSPVGGGNQPQHF. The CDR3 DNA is TGTGCCACCAGCAGTCCCGTTGGGGGGGGCAATCAGCCCCAGCATTTT.

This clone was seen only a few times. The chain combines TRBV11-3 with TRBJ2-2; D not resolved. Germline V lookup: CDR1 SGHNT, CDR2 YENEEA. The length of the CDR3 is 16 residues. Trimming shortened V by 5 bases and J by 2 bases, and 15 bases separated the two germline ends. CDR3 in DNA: TGTGCCAGCAGCCCCCGGAGCCGTTCAAACACCGGGGAGCTGTTTTTT. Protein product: CASSPRSRSNTGELFF.

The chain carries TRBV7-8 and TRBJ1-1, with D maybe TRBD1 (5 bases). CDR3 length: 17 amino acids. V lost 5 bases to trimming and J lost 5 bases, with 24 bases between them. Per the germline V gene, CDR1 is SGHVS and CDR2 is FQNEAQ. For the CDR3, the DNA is TGTGCCAGCAGCGAATCCTGGGCATATGGGGGGGTAACTGAAGCTTTCTTT. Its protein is CASSESWAYGGVTEAFF.

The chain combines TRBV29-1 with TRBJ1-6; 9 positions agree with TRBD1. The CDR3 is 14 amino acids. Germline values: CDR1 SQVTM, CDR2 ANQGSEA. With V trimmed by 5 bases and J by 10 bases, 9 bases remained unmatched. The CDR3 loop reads CSVKGTGSNSPLHF. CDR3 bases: TGCAGCGTTAAAGGGACAGGGTCTAACTCACCCCTCCACTTT.

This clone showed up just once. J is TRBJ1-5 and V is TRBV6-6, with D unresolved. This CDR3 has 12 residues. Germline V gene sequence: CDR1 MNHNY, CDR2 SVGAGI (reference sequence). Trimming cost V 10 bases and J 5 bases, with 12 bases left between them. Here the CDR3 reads CATQSQDQPQHF. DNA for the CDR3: TGTGCCACGCAATCCCAGGATCAGCCCCAGCATTTT.

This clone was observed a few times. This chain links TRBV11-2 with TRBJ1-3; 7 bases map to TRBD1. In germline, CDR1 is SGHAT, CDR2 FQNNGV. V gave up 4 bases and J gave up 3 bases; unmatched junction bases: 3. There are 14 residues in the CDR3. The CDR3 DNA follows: TGTGCCAGCAGCTCCCACAGGGGTGGAAACACCATATATTTT. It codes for CASSSHRGGNTIYF.

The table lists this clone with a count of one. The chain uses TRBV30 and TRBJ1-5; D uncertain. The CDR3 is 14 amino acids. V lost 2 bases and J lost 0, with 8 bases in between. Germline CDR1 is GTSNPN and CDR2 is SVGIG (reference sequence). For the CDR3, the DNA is TGTGCCTGGAGTCGTCGGGGTAGCAATCAGCCCCAGCATTTT. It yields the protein CAWSRRGSNQPQHF.

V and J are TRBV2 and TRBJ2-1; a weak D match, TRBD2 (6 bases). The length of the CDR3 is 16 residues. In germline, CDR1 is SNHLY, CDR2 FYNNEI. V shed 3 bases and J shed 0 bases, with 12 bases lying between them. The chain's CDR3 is CASSESSGSSYNEQFF. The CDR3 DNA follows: TGTGCCAGCAGTGAGTCGTCCGGGAGCTCCTACAATGAGCAGTTCTTC.

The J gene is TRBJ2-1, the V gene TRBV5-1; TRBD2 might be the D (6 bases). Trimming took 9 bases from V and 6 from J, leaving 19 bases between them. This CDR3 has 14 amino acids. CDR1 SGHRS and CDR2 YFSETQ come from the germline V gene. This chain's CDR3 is CANPTGTQRNEQFF. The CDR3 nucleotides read TGCGCCAATCCGACCGGGACTCAACGCAATGAGCAGTTCTTC.

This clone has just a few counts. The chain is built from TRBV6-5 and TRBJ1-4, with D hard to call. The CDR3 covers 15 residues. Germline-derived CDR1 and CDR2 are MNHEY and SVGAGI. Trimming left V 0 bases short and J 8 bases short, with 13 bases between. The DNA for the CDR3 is TGTGCCAGCAGTTACTCGACCAGTGGAGGGGAAAAACTGTTTTTT. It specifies CASSYSTSGGEKLFF.

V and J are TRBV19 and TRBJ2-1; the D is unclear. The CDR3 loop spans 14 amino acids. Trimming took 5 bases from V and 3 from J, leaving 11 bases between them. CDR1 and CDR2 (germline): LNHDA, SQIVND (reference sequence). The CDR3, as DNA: TGTGCCAGTAGTCAAGCTTATAACTACAATGAGCAGTTCTTC. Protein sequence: CASSQAYNYNEQFF.

The CDR3 DNA sequence: TGTGCCAGCACCCAGGACAGGGTCAATGAGCAGTTCTTC. This sequence encodes CASTQDRVNEQFF. The V gene is TRBV2, the J gene TRBJ2-1; TRBD1 matches 8 bases. The CDR3 is 13 residues long. Germline trimming cut 7 bases from V and 6 bases from J; bases unmatched to any gene: 5. CDR1 is SNHLY, CDR2 FYNNEI, per germline. The full variable domain, in which reference TRBV2 and TRBJ2-1 provide the parts outside the CDR3, is EPEVTQTPSHQVTQMGQEVILRCVPISNHLYFYWYRQILGQKVEFLVSFYNNEISEKSEIFDDQFSVERPDGSNFTLKIRSTKLEDSAMYFCASTQDRVNEQFFGPGTRLTVL.